This TCR beta chain was identified in a study of regulatory T cells in long-lasting Graves disease. About the study: Antithyroid drug use was under 3 months in newly diagnosed Graves' patients.

Time point described: newly diagnosed GD, antithyroid drugs for less than 3 months. RNA isolated from PBMCs was used to make the TCR library. The CDR3 loop spans 14 amino acids. Germline V gene sequence: CDR1 DFQATT, CDR2 SNEGSKA (reference sequence). Trimming pared 0 bases from V and 5 bases from J, leaving 12 bases between. Study-level points and caveats: Patients with persistent disease showed a bias toward TRBV28, TRBJ1-2 and TRBJ2-5.

This clonotype was detected many times. The antigen is unknown. Building of the TCR beta libraries involved iRepertoire HTBI primers and Arm-PCR of CDR3 regions. TCRdb re-called the multiplex PCR reads through MiXCR, storing one row per CDR3 protein. The table shows hundreds of thousands of distinct CDR3 sequences, with 16% occurring only once. This sample was shared with a second study, whose subject was T cells in Graves' hyperthyroidism and ophthalmopathy.

The gene calls are TRBV20-1 and TRBJ2-3, with D perhaps assigned TRBD1 or TRBD2 (6 bases each). The sequenced sample was peripheral blood mononuclear cells (PBMCs), obtained at new diagnosis, from a patient treated with antithyroid drugs. This clonotype was sampled from a man between 40 and 49 years old with Graves disease. The CDR3 protein is CSARERGAIDTQYF. As DNA, the CDR3 is TGCAGTGCTAGAGAGAGGGGGGCCATAGATACGCAGTATTTT.